These 12 T cell receptor beta chains share one sample of origin, sequenced in a study of OX40 agonist ivuxolimab in advanced cancers. Only in-frame clones appear in the TCRdb table, and some are missing; sequencing was by immunoSEQ multiplex PCR. The table records approximately 41,000 clones, around 90% of them present only once. The sequences come from CD4+ or CD8+ T cells sorted from blood, collected in a trial of the OX40 agonist ivuxolimab. All receptors derive from an adult with an advanced solid tumor such as melanoma, head and neck, liver or kidney cancer.

Notes on this clone: The junction departs from germline at one end; a sequencing error may be responsible. The CDR3 DNA reads as TGTGCCACCAGCACGGGGAACGCCGGGGAGCTGTTTTTT. Its translation: CATSTGNAGELFF. The J gene is TRBJ2-2, the V gene TRBV15; possibly TRBD2 for D (5 bases). The CDR3 has 13 amino acids. Germline assignment: CDR1 LNHNV and CDR2 YYDKDF (reference sequence).

The V and J genes are TRBV10-3 and TRBJ2-5; the D is unclear. CDR3 size: 15 residues. V gave up 0 bases and J gave up 4 bases, with 12 bases separating them. Germline loops: CDR1 ENHRY, CDR2 SYGVKD. The CDR3 DNA follows: TGTGCCATCAGTGAGTCGGACCTATCTCGAGAGACCCAGTACTTC. Protein: CAISESDLSRETQYF.

The chain links TRBV7-2 to TRBJ2-3; 8 nucleotides match TRBD2. Germline-derived CDR1 and CDR2 are SGHTA and FQGNSA. The ends lost 4 bases at V and 0 bases at J; junction bases unmatched: 12. The CDR3 consists of 18 residues. CDR3 sequence (DNA): TGTGCCAGCAGCTCCCGGAGGGGCGGGGGGACTAGCACAGATACGCAGTATTTT. It encodes CASSSRRGGGTSTDTQYF.

The V and J genes are TRBV25-1 and TRBJ1-2; no clear D. Germline V gene sequence: CDR1 MGHDK, CDR2 SYGVNS. V gave up 4 bases and J gave up 2 bases, with 17 bases separating them. This CDR3 has 16 amino acids. This CDR3 reads CASSGPMMAANYGYTF. CDR3 DNA sequence: TGTGCCAGCAGTGGCCCGATGATGGCAGCCAACTATGGCTACACCTTC.

CDR3 amino acids: CASSLAYGLLSTNEKLFF. CDR3 bases: TGTGCCAGCAGCTTAGCGTATGGACTCCTCTCAACTAATGAAAAACTGTTTTTT. V is TRBV7-2 and J is TRBJ1-4, with no clear D. CDR3 length: 18 amino acids. Trimming stripped 0 bases from V and 0 bases from J, with 14 bases between. CDR1 and CDR2 (germline): SGHTA, FQGNSA.

The gene calls are TRBV19 and TRBJ1-2; 8 positions agree with TRBD1. Trimming at V came to 5 bases and at J to 4 bases, leaving 6 bases not matched to a gene. The germline CDR1 and CDR2 sequences are LNHDA and SQIVND (reference sequence). There are 14 residues in the CDR3. CDR3 amino acids: CASSLQGESYGYTF. DNA for the CDR3: TGTGCCAGTAGTCTACAGGGGGAGAGCTATGGCTACACCTTC.

This clone was seen just once. The J gene is TRBJ1-1, the V gene TRBV5-1; no clear D. CDR1 and CDR2 from the germline V gene are SGHRS and YFSETQ. The V gene lost 4 bases and the J gene lost 3 bases, with 16 bases spanning the gap. This CDR3 is built from 15 residues. In DNA form, the CDR3 reads TGCGCCAGCAGCCCAGACACCCTTGGGCACACTGAAGCTTTCTTT. It is translated as CASSPDTLGHTEAFF.

The chain recombines TRBV4-2 with TRBJ1-2; D unresolved. The CDR3 has 16 residues. Germline V gene sequence: CDR1 LGHNA, CDR2 YNFKEQ. V gave up 0 bases and J gave up 7 bases, with 18 bases separating them. CDR3 protein: CASSQDPRTEWGGYTF. The CDR3 DNA is TGTGCCAGCAGCCAAGACCCCCGGACCGAGTGGGGTGGCTACACCTTC.

The V call is TRBV6-5, the J call TRBJ1-2; the match to TRBD1 covers 9 bases. Looked up from germline, CDR1 is MNHEY and CDR2 is SVGAGI. The V segment lost 0 bases and the J segment 8 bases; nucleotides outside the gene matches: 7. The CDR3 is 15 residues long. The CDR3 sequence is CASSYSGTGWGGYTF. The CDR3, as DNA: TGTGCCAGCAGTTACTCCGGGACAGGGTGGGGCGGCTACACCTTC.

V usage is TRBV5-1 and J usage is TRBJ1-1; possibly TRBD1 for D (6 bases). Germline V CDR1 and CDR2: SGHRS, YFSETQ. Trimming pared 5 bases from V and 4 bases from J, leaving 15 bases between. The CDR3 spans 14 residues. The CDR3 coding sequence is TGCGCCAGCAGTTTTAGGGGGGAGAGCACTGAAGCTTTCTTT. Translated: CASSFRGESTEAFF.

The chain combines TRBV6-5 with TRBJ1-1; weak D call: TRBD1 (5 bases). The CDR3 extends over 16 amino acids. Germline V gene data show CDR1 as MNHEY and CDR2 as SVGAGI. The V gene lost 0 bases and the J gene lost 2 bases, with 13 bases spanning the gap. The CDR3 DNA sequence: TGTGCCAGCAGTTACTCGGAAGGGGACGTAAACACTGAAGCTTTCTTT. Translated: CASSYSEGDVNTEAFF.

The chain uses TRBV6-6 and TRBJ1-1; 8 bases are shared with TRBD1. The germline V gene has CDR1 MNHNY and CDR2 SVGAGI (reference sequence). With 7 bases clipped from V and 4 bases from J, the junction kept 5 bases outside the gene matches. This CDR3 contains 13 residues. CDR3 DNA sequence: TGTGCCAGCAACACAGGGGGTATCACTGAAGCTTTCTTT. Residues: CASNTGGITEAFF.